What follows describes a single T cell receptor (beta chain). Its specificity is unknown. The data originate from a study of shared clonotypes between healthy human individuals. General observations from the study: Few donors restricted represented genetic and exposure-history diversity.

All participating donors were Caucasian adults from Nashville, Tennessee. Negatively enriched CD4+ T cells were divided by CD45RA into naive and memory. Clones were read by immunoSEQ multiplex PCR, and TCRdb kept only the in-frame ones, dropping some. Among 2,500,000 or so clones, more than 80% were seen once, and the ten largest hold 0.13% to 0.15%. This TCR derives from a man aged 18 to 29 in good health. Specimen: naive CD4+ T cells sorted from blood. The subset denotes: CD45RA+ positively selected.

CDR3 region: CASSPGTILQETQYF. The CDR3 nucleotides read TGTGCCAGCAGCCCCGGGACTATCCTCCAAGAGACCCAGTACTTC. This chain joins TRBV7-2 and TRBJ2-5, with TRBD2 matching 7 bases. Germline-derived CDR1 and CDR2 are SGHTA and FQGNSA. The CDR3 is 15 amino acids. With 5 bases clipped from V and 1 base from J, the junction kept 7 bases outside the gene matches.